Listed below are T cell receptor beta chains from one sample, sequenced in a study of cytomegalovirus exposure and HLA in healthy donors. Some clones are missing from TCRdb's copy, which holds only in-frame ones; the method was immunoSEQ multiplex PCR. The sample holds some 100,000 clones; more than 60% are singletons and the top ten take over 4%. Input material: PBMCs. The receptor source for this set is a woman aged 18-30 years in good health and CMV-seropositive. CDR3s include the opening cysteine and the closing phenylalanine or tryptophan. D genes are given only for firm matches. Size tells how often a clone was seen (once, few, many) or the class of an expanded clone, and some rows leave it out.

-	TRBD1	TRBV27	TRBJ1-2	12	TGTGCCAGCAGTTCGGACAGGGTTGGCTACACCTTC	CASSSDRVGYTF
-	-	TRBV28	TRBJ1-3	16	TGTGCCAGCAGTTTACCCCTGGGGGGGTCAGGAAACACCATATATTTT	CASSLPLGGSGNTIYF
-	TRBD2	TRBV4-1	TRBJ2-1	17	TGCGCCAGCAGCCAAGATACCCTAGCGGGAGGGCTGGGTGAGCAGTTCTTC	CASSQDTLAGGLGEQFF
-	TRBD1	TRBV4-3	TRBJ2-1	17	TGCGCCAGCAGCCAAGAGTCGGGTAACAGGGGTTTCGATGAGCAGTTCTTC	CASSQESGNRGFDEQFF
-	-	TRBV2	TRBJ1-5	16	TGTGCCAGCAGTGCCGACGGGGTTTGGAGCAATCAGCCCCAGCATTTT	CASSADGVWSNQPQHF
once	-	TRBV28	TRBJ1-4	14	TGTGCCAGCAGTTCCACAGGGTTCGGGGAAAAACTGTTTTTT	CASSSTGFGEKLFF
-	TRBD1	TRBV5-1	TRBJ2-7	15	TGCGCCAGCAGCTTGGGTGGGCAGGGGGAGAGGGAGCAGTACTTC	CASSLGGQGEREQYF
-	-	TRBV21-1	TRBJ2-2	13	TGTGCCAGCATGACAACGAACACCGGGGAGCTGTTTTTT	CASMTTNTGELFF
-	TRBD1	TRBV5-1	TRBJ2-1	15	TGCGCCAGCAGCTTGGGACAGGGAGCCTACAATGAGCAGTTCTTC	CASSLGQGAYNEQFF
-	TRBD1	TRBV30	TRBJ1-1	15	TGTGCCTGGAGCAGACAGGGTTCTATGAACACTGAAGCTTTCTTT	CAWSRQGSMNTEAFF
few	TRBD2	TRBV29-1	TRBJ2-7	15	TGCAGCGTTGAACAACTAGCGGGAGTTTCTTACGAGCAGTACTTC	CSVEQLAGVSYEQYF
-	TRBD1	TRBV7-8	TRBJ1-5	16	TGTGCCAGCAGCGACGGGACAGGAAGAGGCAATCAGCCCCAGCATTTT	CASSDGTGRGNQPQHF
-	-	TRBV30	TRBJ2-1	16	TGTGCCTGGAGGTTAGGACAACCGCCGACTTACAATGAGCAGTTCTTC	CAWRLGQPPTYNEQFF
-	TRBD2	TRBV4-1	TRBJ2-3	16	TGCGCCAGCAGCCAAGGAACTAGCGGGGATACAGATACGCAGTATTTT	CASSQGTSGDTDTQYF
-	TRBD1	TRBV7-9	TRBJ2-7	15	TGTGCCAGCAGCCGACTGACAGGGCCTAGAGACGAGCAGTACTTC	CASSRLTGPRDEQYF
-	-	TRBV4-1	TRBJ2-7	14	TGCGCCAGCAGCTTTCACCGGGACTCGGGGGAGCAGTACTTC	CASSFHRDSGEQYF
-	-	TRBV6-4	TRBJ2-7	14	TGTGCCAGCAAGAACCCTTCCGCAGGGGACGAGCAGTACTTC	CASKNPSAGDEQYF
-	TRBD1	TRBV5-1	TRBJ1-2	15	TGCGCCAGCAGCTCGGACAGGGGCGAGATTTATGGCTACACCTTC	CASSSDRGEIYGYTF
-	-	TRBV27	TRBJ1-1	14	TGTGCCAGCACAAAGGAAGCAGGGAACACTGAAGCTTTCTTT	CASTKEAGNTEAFF
-	-	TRBV5-1	TRBJ2-1	14	TGCGCCAGCAGCTTGGCGCGACAGGACAATGAGCAGTTCTTC	CASSLARQDNEQFF
-	-	TRBV28	TRBJ1-5	16	TGTGCCAGCAGTTTCGTAGCTGCCGGGGGCAATCAGCCCCAGCATTTT	CASSFVAAGGNQPQHF
-	TRBD2	TRBV2	TRBJ2-7	11	TGTGCCAGCAGGGGGGGAGGGGCACCGTACTTC	CASRGGGAPYF
-	TRBD2	TRBV5-1	TRBJ2-5	15	TGCGCCAGCAGCTTGTGGACAGCGGGAGAAGAGACCCAGTACTTC	CASSLWTAGEETQYF
-	TRBD1	TRBV19	TRBJ2-7	15	TGTGCCAGTACATCGGCCGGGACAGGGGTCTACGAGCAGTACTTC	CASTSAGTGVYEQYF
-	-	TRBV27	TRBJ2-4	15	TGTGCCAGCAGTTTGTTCGAGGGGGACAAAAACATTCAGTACTTC	CASSLFEGDKNIQYF
-	-	TRBV28	TRBJ1-5	14	TGTGCCAGCAGTTTATTTGAGGGGGATCAGCCCCAGCATTTT	CASSLFEGDQPQHF
-	-	TRBV6-1	TRBJ2-5	13	TGTGCCAGCATTGGATGGGGGGAAGAGACCCAGTACTTC	CASIGWGEETQYF
-	TRBD1	TRBV30	TRBJ1-2	14	TGTGCCTGGAGCGTACAGGGGCCGCTCTATGGCTACACCTTC	CAWSVQGPLYGYTF
-	-	TRBV4-3	TRBJ2-2	15	TGCGCCAGCAGCCAACCCTACAGGGCGGGCGGGGAGCTGTTTTTT	CASSQPYRAGGELFF
few	TRBD1	TRBV6-5	TRBJ2-7	15	TGTGCCAGCAGTTACGAAGGGACAGGGGGCTACGAGCAGTACTTC	CASSYEGTGGYEQYF
few	TRBD2	TRBV14	TRBJ2-1	17	TGTGCCAGCAGCCGCATTAAGGGGACTAGCGAGGACAATGAGCAGTTCTTC	CASSRIKGTSEDNEQFF
-	TRBD1	TRBV2	TRBJ1-2	15	TGTGCCAGCAGTGCGGGACAGAGATCTAACTATGGCTACACCTTC	CASSAGQRSNYGYTF
few	-	TRBV6-5	TRBJ2-2	13	TGTGCCAGCAGGGTGGCAGGGACCGGGGAGCTGTTTTTT	CASRVAGTGELFF
-	TRBD1	TRBV6-4	TRBJ1-1	14	TGTGCCAGCAGTGATGGGCAGGGGGCAGAAGAAGCTTTCTTT	CASSDGQGAEEAFF
-	TRBD1	TRBV7-8	TRBJ1-4	17	TGTGCCAGCAGCCCGGCACGAACAGGGGGCTATTTGGAAAAACTGTTTTTT	CASSPARTGGYLEKLFF
few	-	TRBV27	TRBJ2-2	15	TGTGCCAGCAGTCCCATTAGCGGCTACACCGGGGAGCTGTTTTTT	CASSPISGYTGELFF
-	TRBD1	TRBV6-1	TRBJ1-2	16	TGTGCCAGCAGTGAGACGACAGGGGGCAGGGGCTATGGCTACACCTTC	CASSETTGGRGYGYTF
-	TRBD2	TRBV7-3	TRBJ2-1	17	TGTGCCAGCAGCTTAGGTGCGGGAGGGCCTAAAGGGGCGGAGCAGTTCTTC	CASSLGAGGPKGAEQFF
-	-	TRBV25-1	TRBJ2-3	16	TGTGCCAGCAGTGAATCACGGGGGGCAGGCCCGGATACGCAGTATTTT	CASSESRGAGPDTQYF
-	TRBD1	TRBV4-2	TRBJ2-7	17	TGTGCCAGCAGCCAACCCGGCGGGACAGGGAGCTCCTACGAGCAGTACTTC	CASSQPGGTGSSYEQYF
-	-	TRBV28	TRBJ2-1	14	TGTGCCAGCAGGGAGGACGCGTTTTCAAATGAGCAGTTCTTC	CASREDAFSNEQFF
-	TRBD1	TRBV7-3	TRBJ2-1	14	TGTGCCAGCAGCTCCGGGACAGGTCCGAGTGAGCAGTTCTTC	CASSSGTGPSEQFF
-	TRBD1	TRBV10-1	TRBJ2-5	14	TGCGCCAGCAGTGGACGACAGGGTCAAGAGACCCAGTACTTC	CASSGRQGQETQYF
-	-	TRBV6-5	TRBJ2-2	12	TGTGCCAGCAGTTTTACGACAGGAGAGCTGTTTTTT	CASSFTTGELFF
-	-	TRBV29-1	TRBJ1-1	11	TGCAGCGTTCAGGGGAACACTGAAGCTTTCTTT	CSVQGNTEAFF
once	-	TRBV6-5	TRBJ1-2	14	TGTGCCAGCAGTTACTCGAACAGGCTCTATGGCTACACCTTC	CASSYSNRLYGYTF
-	TRBD1	TRBV5-1	TRBJ1-4	14	TGCGCCAGCAGCGGACAGGGAGCTAATGAAAAACTGTTTTTT	CASSGQGANEKLFF